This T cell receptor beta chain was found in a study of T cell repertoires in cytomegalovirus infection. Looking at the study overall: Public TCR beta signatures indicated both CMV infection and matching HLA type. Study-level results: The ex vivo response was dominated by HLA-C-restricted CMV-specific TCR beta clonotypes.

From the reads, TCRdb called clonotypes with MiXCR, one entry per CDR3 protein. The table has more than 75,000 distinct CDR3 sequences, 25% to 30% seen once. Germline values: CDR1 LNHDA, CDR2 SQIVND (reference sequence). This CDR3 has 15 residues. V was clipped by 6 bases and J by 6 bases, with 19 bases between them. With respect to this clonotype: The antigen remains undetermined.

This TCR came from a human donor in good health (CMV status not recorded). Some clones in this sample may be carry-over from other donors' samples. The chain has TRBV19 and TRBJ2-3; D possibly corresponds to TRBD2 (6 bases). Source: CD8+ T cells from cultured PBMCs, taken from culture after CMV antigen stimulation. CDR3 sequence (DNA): TGTGCCAGTAGCCTGCGGCGAGGGACTTTGGATACGCAGTATTTT. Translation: CASSLRRGTLDTQYF.